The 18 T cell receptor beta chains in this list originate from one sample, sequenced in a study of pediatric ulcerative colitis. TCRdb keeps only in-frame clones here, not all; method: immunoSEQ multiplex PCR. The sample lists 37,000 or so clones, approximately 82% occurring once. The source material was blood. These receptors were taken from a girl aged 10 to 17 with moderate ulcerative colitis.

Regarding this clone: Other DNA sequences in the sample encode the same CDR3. The CDR3 nucleotides read TGTGCCAGTAGTCCGGGATCCTACGAGCAGTACTTC. Translation: CASSPGSYEQYF. The rearrangement links TRBV19 to TRBJ2-7; possible D gene TRBD2, 5 bases. This CDR3 is built from 12 residues. Germline V gives CDR1 LNHDA, CDR2 SQIVND (reference sequence). V was pared by 5 bases and J by 1 base, with 6 bases between.

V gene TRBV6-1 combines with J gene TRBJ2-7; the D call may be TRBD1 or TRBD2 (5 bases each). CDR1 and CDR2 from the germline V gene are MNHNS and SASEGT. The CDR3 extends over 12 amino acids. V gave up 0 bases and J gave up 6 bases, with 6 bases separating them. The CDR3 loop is CASSEAGGEQYF. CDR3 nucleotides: TGTGCCAGCAGTGAAGCTGGGGGCGAGCAGTACTTC.

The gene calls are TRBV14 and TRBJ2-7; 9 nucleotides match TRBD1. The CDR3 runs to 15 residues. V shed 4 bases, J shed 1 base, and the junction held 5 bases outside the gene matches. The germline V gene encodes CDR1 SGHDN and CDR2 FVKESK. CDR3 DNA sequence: TGTGCCAGCAGCCCCACCGGGACAGGGTCCTACGAGCAGTACTTC. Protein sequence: CASSPTGTGSYEQYF.

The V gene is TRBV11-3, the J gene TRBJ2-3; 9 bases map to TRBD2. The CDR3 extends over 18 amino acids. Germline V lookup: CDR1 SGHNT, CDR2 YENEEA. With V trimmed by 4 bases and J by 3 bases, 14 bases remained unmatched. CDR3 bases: TGTGCCAGCAGCTCCCGCGGGGCGGGAGGGCCTAGAACAGATACGCAGTATTTT. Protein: CASSSRGAGGPRTDTQYF.

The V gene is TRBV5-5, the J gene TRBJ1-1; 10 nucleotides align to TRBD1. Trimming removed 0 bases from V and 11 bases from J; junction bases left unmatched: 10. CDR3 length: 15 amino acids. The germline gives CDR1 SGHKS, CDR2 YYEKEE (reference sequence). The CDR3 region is CASSLDLTGGRGAFF. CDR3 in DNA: TGTGCCAGCAGCTTGGACTTGACAGGGGGCCGTGGGGCTTTCTTT. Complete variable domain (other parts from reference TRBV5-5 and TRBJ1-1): DAGVTQSPTHLIKTRGQQVTLRCSPISGHKSVSWYQQVLGQGPQFIFQYYEKEERGRGNFPDRFSARQFPNYSSELNVNALLLGDSALYLCASSLDLTGGRGAFFGQGTRLTVV.

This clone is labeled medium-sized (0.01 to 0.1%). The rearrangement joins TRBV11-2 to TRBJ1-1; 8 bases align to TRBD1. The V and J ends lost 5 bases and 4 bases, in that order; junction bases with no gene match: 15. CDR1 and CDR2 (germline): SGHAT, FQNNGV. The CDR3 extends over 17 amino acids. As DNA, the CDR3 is TGTGCCAGCAGCCCAACCCTGGGCAGGGGGCGAGGCACTGAAGCTTTCTTT. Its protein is CASSPTLGRGRGTEAFF.

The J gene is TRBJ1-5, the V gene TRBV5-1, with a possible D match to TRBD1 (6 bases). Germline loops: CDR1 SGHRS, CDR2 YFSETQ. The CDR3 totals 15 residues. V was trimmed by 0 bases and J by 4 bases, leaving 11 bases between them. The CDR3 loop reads CASSLDGQLNQPQHF. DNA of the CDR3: TGCGCCAGCAGCTTGGACGGACAGCTTAATCAGCCCCAGCATTTT.

The CDR3 loop reads CASSPGFAVEAFF. The CDR3 DNA reads TGTGCCAGCTCCCCAGGCTTCGCGGTTGAAGCTTTCTTT. The gene calls are TRBV9 and TRBJ1-1, with unresolved D. The CDR3 is 13 residues long. The germline V and J ends were trimmed by 7 bases and 7 bases, with 17 bases remaining between them. CDR1 is SGDLS and CDR2 is YYNGEE in the germline V gene.

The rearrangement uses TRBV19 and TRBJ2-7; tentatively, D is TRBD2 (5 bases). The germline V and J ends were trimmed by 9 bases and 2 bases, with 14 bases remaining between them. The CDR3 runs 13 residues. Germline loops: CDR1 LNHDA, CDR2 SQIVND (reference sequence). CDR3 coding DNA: TGTGCCAGCCAAAGCGGTGTCACCTACGAGCAGTACTTC. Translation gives CASQSGVTYEQYF.

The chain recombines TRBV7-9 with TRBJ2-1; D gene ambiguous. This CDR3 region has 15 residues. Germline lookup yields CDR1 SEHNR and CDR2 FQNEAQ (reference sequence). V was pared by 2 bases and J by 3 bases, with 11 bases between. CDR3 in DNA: TGTGCCAGCAGCTTAATGGGAACCAACTACAATGAGCAGTTCTTC. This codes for CASSLMGTNYNEQFF.

DNA of the CDR3: TGTGCCTGGAAGCTCAGCAGAGACTATGGCTACACCTTC. Translation gives CAWKLSRDYGYTF. The chain has TRBV30 and TRBJ1-2; D ambiguous. The CDR3 is 13 amino acids. Germline CDR1 and CDR2: GTSNPN and SVGIG (reference sequence). Trimming removed 4 bases from V and 3 bases from J, with 12 bases in between.

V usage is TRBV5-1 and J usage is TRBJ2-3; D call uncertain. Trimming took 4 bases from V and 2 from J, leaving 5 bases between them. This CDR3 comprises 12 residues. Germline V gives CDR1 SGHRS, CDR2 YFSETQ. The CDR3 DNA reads TGCGCCAGCAGCATCAACACAGATACGCAGTATTTT. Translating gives CASSINTDTQYF.

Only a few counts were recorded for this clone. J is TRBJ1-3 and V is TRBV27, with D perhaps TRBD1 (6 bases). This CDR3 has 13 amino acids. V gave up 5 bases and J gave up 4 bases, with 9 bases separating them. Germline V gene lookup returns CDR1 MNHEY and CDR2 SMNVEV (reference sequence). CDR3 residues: CASSAGTGNTIYF. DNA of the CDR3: TGTGCCAGCAGTGCAGGGACAGGAAACACCATATATTTT.

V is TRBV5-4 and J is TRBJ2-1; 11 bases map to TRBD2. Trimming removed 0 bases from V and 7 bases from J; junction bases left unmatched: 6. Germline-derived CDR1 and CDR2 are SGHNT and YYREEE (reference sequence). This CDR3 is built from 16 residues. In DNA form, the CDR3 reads TGTGCCAGCAGCTTGGGGGGACTAGCGGCCGTGAATGAGCAGTTCTTC. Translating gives CASSLGGLAAVNEQFF.

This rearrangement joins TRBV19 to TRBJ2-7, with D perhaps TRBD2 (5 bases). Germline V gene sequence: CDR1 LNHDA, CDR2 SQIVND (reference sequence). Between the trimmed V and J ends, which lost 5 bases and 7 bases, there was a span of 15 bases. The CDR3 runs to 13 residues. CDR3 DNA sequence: TGTGCCAGTAGTTCTCCTCCGGGGTGGGAGCAGTACTTC. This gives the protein CASSSPPGWEQYF.

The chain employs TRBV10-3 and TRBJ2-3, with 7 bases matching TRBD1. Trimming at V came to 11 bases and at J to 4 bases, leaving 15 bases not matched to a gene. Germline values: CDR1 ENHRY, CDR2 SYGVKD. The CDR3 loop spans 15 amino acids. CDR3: CAASYQGDGADTQYF. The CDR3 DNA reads TGTGCCGCATCGTACCAGGGGGACGGCGCAGATACGCAGTATTTT.

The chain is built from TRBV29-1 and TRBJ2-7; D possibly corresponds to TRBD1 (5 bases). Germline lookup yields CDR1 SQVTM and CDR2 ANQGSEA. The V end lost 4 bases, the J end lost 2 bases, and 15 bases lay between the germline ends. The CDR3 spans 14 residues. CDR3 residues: CSVVSSGPTYEQYF. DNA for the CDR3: TGCAGCGTTGTCTCGTCAGGGCCCACCTACGAGCAGTACTTC.

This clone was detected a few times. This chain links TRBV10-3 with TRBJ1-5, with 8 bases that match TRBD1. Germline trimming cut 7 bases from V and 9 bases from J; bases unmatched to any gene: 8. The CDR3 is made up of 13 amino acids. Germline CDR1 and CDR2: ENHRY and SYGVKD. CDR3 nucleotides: TGTGCCATCACCTCGGACAGGGAATGGCCCCAGCATTTT. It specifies CAITSDREWPQHF.